Below, 18 T cell receptor beta chains from the same sample are listed, as sequenced in a study of technical replicates of blood from a few donors. Profiled with immunoSEQ multiplex PCR; TCRdb holds only in-frame clones, not every one. The table shows tens of thousands of clones, with roughly 94% occurring only once. The sequenced material came from T cells isolated from PBMCs. The origin of the receptors is a human donor in good health.

The V call is TRBV2, the J call TRBJ1-2, with D possibly matching TRBD1 (6 bases). Per the germline V gene, CDR1 is SNHLY and CDR2 is FYNNEI. The CDR3 runs 15 residues. V lost 4 bases to trimming and J lost 2 bases, with 14 bases between them. The CDR3 reads CASSGVQGTNYGYTF. The CDR3 DNA reads TGTGCCAGCAGTGGGGTACAGGGAACGAACTATGGCTACACCTTC.

The CDR3 protein is CASTPWLEEFYEQYF. The CDR3 nucleotides read TGTGCCAGCACCCCCTGGCTAGAGGAGTTTTACGAGCAGTACTTC. V usage is TRBV6-5 and J usage is TRBJ2-7, with D unclear. The CDR3 has 15 residues. The germline V gene encodes CDR1 MNHEY and CDR2 SVGAGI. Trimming took off 7 bases at V and 4 bases at J, with 20 bases between the two ends.

The rearrangement links TRBV6-5 to TRBJ2-3; no clear D gene. Germline-derived CDR1 and CDR2 are MNHEY and SVGAGI. V was clipped by 3 bases and J by 6 bases, with 13 bases between them. This CDR3 contains 14 residues. CDR3 nucleotides: TGTGCCAGCAGTTATTCGGCAGGCCGCGATACGCAGTATTTT. This translates into CASSYSAGRDTQYF.

This chain uses TRBV7-9 with TRBJ1-2, with 7 bases lining up with TRBD1. In germline, CDR1 is SEHNR, CDR2 FQNEAQ (reference sequence). The CDR3 is made up of 16 amino acids. Unmatched junction bases numbered 13, after V lost 7 bases and J lost 2 bases. CDR3 DNA: TGTGCCAGCATCTACCTACCCACAGGGGTCAACTATGGCTACACCTTC. Protein: CASIYLPTGVNYGYTF.

The chain couples TRBV30 to TRBJ2-3, with 11 bases lining up with TRBD2. The CDR3 length is 15 residues. Germline V gene data show CDR1 as GTSNPN and CDR2 as SVGIG (reference sequence). V lost 3 bases, J lost 1 base, and 3 bases stayed unmatched. The CDR3 spells CAWSMGLAGTDTQYF. CDR3 coding DNA: TGTGCCTGGAGCATGGGACTAGCGGGCACAGATACGCAGTATTTT.

The chain recombines TRBV6-1 with TRBJ2-7; D is ambiguous. V lost 1 base and J 3 bases, leaving 4 bases between the germline ends. This CDR3 is 12 amino acids long. Looked up from germline, CDR1 is MNHNS and CDR2 is SASEGT. Here the CDR3 DNA reads TGTGCCAGCAGTGAAGTCAGCTACGAGCAGTACTTC. This gives the protein CASSEVSYEQYF.

V and J are TRBV5-1 and TRBJ1-1, with 7 bases matching TRBD1. This CDR3 spans 15 amino acids. Germline CDR1 is SGHRS and CDR2 is YFSETQ. The J segment lost 4 bases and the V segment lost 2 bases, leaving 8 bases of the junction unmatched. The CDR3 coding sequence is TGCGCCAGCAGCTTAACAGGGGAGTCGAGCACTGAAGCTTTCTTT. It yields the protein CASSLTGESSTEAFF. The full variable domain, completed using reference TRBV5-1 and TRBJ1-1, is KAGVTQTPRYLIKTRGQQVTLSCSPISGHRSVSWYQQTPGQGLQFLFEYFSETQRNKGNFPGRFSGRQFSNSRSEMNVSTLELGDSALYLCASSLTGESSTEAFFGQGTRLTVV.

The chain recombines TRBV6-1 with TRBJ2-5; D remains ambiguous. Trimming left V 2 bases short and J 5 bases short, with 9 bases between. CDR1 is MNHNS and CDR2 is SASEGT in the germline V gene. CDR3 length: 13 residues. The CDR3 loop is CASSELFRETQYF. The CDR3 region has the DNA TGTGCCAGCAGTGAATTGTTCAGGGAGACCCAGTACTTC.

The CDR3 coding sequence is TGTGCCATCAGTGAAATTAGCGGGGGCACCGGGGAGCTGTTTTTT. As protein: CAISEISGGTGELFF. This chain links TRBV10-3 with TRBJ2-2; 9 bases agree with TRBD2. The CDR3 is made up of 15 amino acids. Trimming cost V 3 bases and J 4 bases; bases outside gene matches: 3. Germline CDR1 is ENHRY and CDR2 is SYGVKD.

The rearrangement joins TRBV6-1 to TRBJ2-7, with D uncertain. CDR3 length equals 12 residues. Germline V gene data show CDR1 as MNHNS and CDR2 as SASEGT. The V gene lost 3 bases and the J gene lost 4 bases, with 7 bases spanning the gap. As DNA, the CDR3 is TGTGCCAGCAGTGACCTGAGTTACGAGCAGTACTTC. This encodes CASSDLSYEQYF.

This chain links TRBV5-6 with TRBJ2-7, with 14 bases identical to TRBD2. This CDR3 comprises 15 residues. J gave up 5 bases and V 4 bases, and 5 bases lay outside the gene matches. CDR1 is SGHDT, CDR2 YYEEEE, per germline. CDR3 coding DNA: TGTGCCAGCAGCAAGGGACTAGCGGGAGAAGACGAGCAGTACTTC. Encoded protein: CASSKGLAGEDEQYF.

The gene calls are TRBV18 and TRBJ1-2; D is ambiguous. This CDR3 region has 13 residues. Germline V gene data show CDR1 as KGHSH and CDR2 as LQKENI. With 2 bases removed from V and 3 bases from J, the gap between germline ends came to 7 bases. The CDR3: CASSPVADYGYTF. Written as DNA, the CDR3 is TGTGCCAGCTCACCAGTTGCAGACTATGGCTACACCTTC. Based on the CDR3 plus reference TRBV18 and TRBJ1-2, the full variable domain is NAGVMQNPRHLVRRRGQEARLRCSPMKGHSHVYWYRQLPEEGLKFMVYLQKENIIDESGMPKERFSAEFPKEGPSILRIQQVVRGDSAAYFCASSPVADYGYTFGSGTRLTVV.

The V call is TRBV28, the J call TRBJ1-4; possible D gene TRBD1, 5 bases. The V end lost 6 bases, the J end lost 7 bases, and 30 bases lay between the germline ends. The CDR3 runs 19 residues. Germline V gene sequence: CDR1 MDHEN, CDR2 SYDVKM. The CDR3 DNA follows: TGTGCCAGCAGCACCCACCGGCAGGGAGGATTTTTATTGGGTGAAAAACTGTTTTTT. It yields the protein CASSTHRQGGFLLGEKLFF.

The gene calls are TRBV5-8 and TRBJ1-5; D might be TRBD1 (6 bases). This CDR3 spans 15 amino acids. The germline V and J ends were trimmed by 1 base and 2 bases, with 10 bases remaining between them. Germline lookup yields CDR1 SGHTS and CDR2 YDEGEE. DNA for the CDR3: TGTGCCAGCAGCTTGACAGGGATTGGCAATCAGCCCCAGCATTTT. Encoded protein: CASSLTGIGNQPQHF.

This chain uses TRBV25-1 with TRBJ2-7; 8 bases are shared with TRBD2. Germline loops: CDR1 MGHDK, CDR2 SYGVNS. Trimming removed 1 base from V and 3 bases from J; junction bases left unmatched: 5. The CDR3 runs to 15 residues. The CDR3 region has the DNA TGTGCCAGCAGTGAATCGGGACTAGTAATCTACGAGCAGTACTTC. This gives the protein CASSESGLVIYEQYF.

This rearrangement joins TRBV27 to TRBJ2-1; 11 positions match TRBD2. J was trimmed by 0 bases and V by 8 bases; bases with no gene match: 6. Germline V gene lookup returns CDR1 MNHEY and CDR2 SMNVEV (reference sequence). This CDR3 spans 16 amino acids. CDR3 sequence (DNA): TGTGCCAGCGTTATTAGCGGGAGGGTCTCCTACAATGAGCAGTTCTTC. It yields the protein CASVISGRVSYNEQFF.

The chain couples TRBV28 to TRBJ2-5, with D maybe TRBD1 (5 bases). Trimming pared 7 bases from V and 4 bases from J, leaving 22 bases between. The CDR3 has 16 amino acids. Germline V gene sequence: CDR1 MDHEN, CDR2 SYDVKM. The DNA of the CDR3 is TGTGCCAGCAACATCTGGGGCTTCGCTGCAATAGAGACCCAGTACTTC. Protein: CASNIWGFAAIETQYF.

This clone was recorded once. The chain uses TRBV6-4 and TRBJ2-7, with TRBD1 identical over 7 bases. V was clipped by 7 bases and J by 3 bases; unmatched bases: 6. This CDR3 region has 13 residues. Germline assignment: CDR1 MRHNA and CDR2 SNTAGT. The CDR3 DNA sequence: TGTGCCAGCACTATCCGGGACAGCTACGAGCAGTACTTC. The encoded protein is CASTIRDSYEQYF.